A selection of T cell receptor beta chains follows, all from one sample in a study of cytomegalovirus exposure and HLA in healthy donors. Assay: immunoSEQ multiplex PCR; the TCRdb copy retains only in-frame clones and omits some. The table includes about 160,000 clones, about 80% detected once. Material: PBMCs. These receptors came from a woman aged 50 to 60 in good health and CMV-seropositive. The CDR3 runs from the conserved cysteine through the conserved F or W. The D gene is left open where the match is weak. Some rows mark clone size as missing; the rest say once, few, many or name a class of expanded clone.

clone size | D gene | J gene | V gene | CDR3 protein | CDR3 DNA
- | - | TRBJ1-1 | TRBV6-5 | CASRPTGLNTEAFF | TGTGCCAGCAGACCTACAGGCCTGAACACTGAAGCTTTCTTT
- | TRBD2 | TRBJ2-1 | TRBV9 | CASSVGASGGASNEQFF | TGTGCCAGCAGCGTAGGGGCTAGCGGGGGGGCCTCCAATGAGCAGTTCTTC
- | TRBD1 | TRBJ2-5 | TRBV4-1 | CASSQVIGTEETQYF | TGCGCCAGCAGCCAAGTGATAGGGACAGAGGAGACCCAGTACTTC
- | - | TRBJ1-5 | TRBV5-4 | CASSVGGNQPQHF | TGTGCCAGCAGTGTGGGAGGGAATCAGCCCCAGCATTTT
- | TRBD1 | TRBJ1-4 | TRBV6-1 | CASSQDRVGKLFF | TGTGCCAGCAGCCAGGACAGGGTGGGAAAACTGTTTTTT
- | TRBD1 | TRBJ2-2 | TRBV11-2 | CASSFTGTGTGELFF | TGTGCCAGCAGCTTTACCGGGACAGGGACCGGGGAGCTGTTTTTT
- | TRBD1 | TRBJ1-5 | TRBV11-2 | CASSSGTGTEPQHF | TGTGCCAGCAGCTCCGGGACAGGGACCGAGCCCCAGCATTTT
- | TRBD1 | TRBJ1-1 | TRBV4-1 | CASSQDLDRATEAFF | TGCGCCAGCAGCCAAGATTTGGACAGGGCAACTGAAGCTTTCTTT
- | - | TRBJ2-1 | TRBV4-1 | CASSPEGPRQQFF | TGCGCCAGCAGCCCAGAAGGCCCCCGACAACAGTTCTTC
few | TRBD1 | TRBJ2-3 | TRBV19 | CASNLGQLSTDTQYF | TGTGCCAGTAACCTGGGACAGCTCAGCACAGATACGCAGTATTTT
- | - | TRBJ1-5 | TRBV7-2 | CASSLGTGSNQPQHF | TGTGCCAGCAGCTTAGGTACAGGGAGCAATCAGCCCCAGCATTTT
- | TRBD1 | TRBJ2-7 | TRBV6-1 | CASSARQGSAYEQYF | TGTGCCAGCAGTGCCCGACAGGGTAGTGCCTACGAGCAGTACTTC
- | TRBD2 | TRBJ2-1 | TRBV9 | CASSVEASGYNEQFF | TGTGCCAGCAGCGTAGAAGCTAGCGGTTACAATGAGCAGTTCTTC
- | - | TRBJ2-5 | TRBV5-1 | CASSSLPPGTVQETQYF | TGCGCCAGCAGCTCTCTACCCCCCGGGACTGTGCAAGAGACCCAGTACTTC
- | TRBD1 | TRBJ2-2 | TRBV29-1 | CSVGRDRDTGELFF | TGCAGCGTTGGTCGAGACAGGGACACCGGGGAGCTGTTTTTT
- | - | TRBJ1-1 | TRBV28 | CASNPMNTEAFF | TGTGCCAGCAATCCCATGAACACTGAAGCTTTCTTT
- | - | TRBJ2-7 | TRBV20-1 | CSASGLNEQYF | TGCAGTGCTAGTGGACTCAACGAGCAGTACTTC
- | TRBD2 | TRBJ2-7 | TRBV30 | CACSLGGGSYEQYF | TGTGCCTGCTCCCTCGGCGGGGGGTCATACGAGCAGTACTTC
- | TRBD1 | TRBJ2-2 | TRBV6-5 | CASTGDPNTGELFF | TGTGCCAGTACAGGGGACCCGAACACCGGGGAGCTGTTTTTT
- | - | TRBJ2-7 | TRBV9 | CASSVEEGGSMEQYF | TGTGCCAGCAGCGTAGAAGAGGGGGGGAGTATGGAGCAGTACTTC
few | - | TRBJ1-1 | TRBV6-4 | CASSALGGNTEAFF | TGTGCCAGCAGTGCCCTAGGGGGGAACACTGAAGCTTTCTTT
- | - | TRBJ2-7 | TRBV4-1 | CASSPTREDEQYF | TGCGCCAGCAGCCCAACCCGAGAGGACGAGCAGTACTTC
few | - | TRBJ1-3 | TRBV4-3 | CASSQDSGSGNTIYF | TGCGCCAGCAGCCAAGATTCAGGGTCGGGAAACACCATATATTTT
- | TRBD2 | TRBJ2-3 | TRBV7-2 | CASRRPGLAGTDTQYF | TGTGCCAGCAGGCGGCCCGGACTAGCGGGCACAGATACGCAGTATTTT
- | TRBD1 | TRBJ2-5 | TRBV18 | CASQTRGPSLQETQYF | TGTGCCAGCCAGACCAGGGGGCCAAGCCTCCAAGAGACCCAGTACTTC